This TCR beta chain originates from a study of blood T cell repertoires in COVID-19 (dated by TCRdb to about 2020). Background on the whole study: Samples covering the acute and convalescent phases of COVID-19 were provided by collaborators in the United States, Italy and Spain. The prospective study material was composed of cDNA or gDNA derived from T cells, B-cell-depleted T cells, or PBMCs. The sample metadata nearly always contained a de-identified subject ID, COVID-19 status, age in years and sex. Where available, HLA class I and class II types were obtained from metadata supplied by the sample provider rather than from assay-based typing. The samples were drawn from two sources: the first 160 participants of the ongoing ImmuneRACE study, and 1,200 or so subjects contributed by 6 global collaborators. The repertoires were released in a freely available public database meant as a resource for research on the immune response to SARS-CoV-2. Subjects who had been exposed to COVID-19, were actively infected with it, or had recovered from it provided the deeply sampled blood TCRbeta repertoires that made up the dataset.

General study outcomes and caveats: Clinical and demographic metadata were provided uncurated, with the amount varying by source and participant.

Turning to this clone: Its binding antigen is unknown. No base quality information exists; no much larger clone differs at one position.

The immunoSEQ Assay, a bias-controlled multiplex PCR, was used to amplify TCRbeta CDR3 regions from genomic DNA. On the study's bioinformatics: Within the assay, amplification of reference gene primers was used to estimate how many nucleated cells each sample contained. Sequence reads were collapsed and filtered to measure the absolute abundance of every unique TCRbeta CDR3 rearrangement. For each sample, productive Simpson clonality was calculated by taking the square root of Simpson's diversity index across productive rearrangements. What TCRdb holds here is the immuneACCESS table cut down to in-frame rearrangements. Part of the clones is not present; checked against another copy, under half of the missing clones reflect an unresolved V gene, and the others are unexplained. V and J calls and clone size are as listed in that table; D and trimming were resolved from the DNA. Across this sample there are fewer than 250,000 clones, with around 90% seen only once. The ten largest make up 0.83% of the sample.

The germline V gene supplies CDR1 KGHSH and CDR2 LQKENI. Counted from cysteine to phenylalanine, this CDR3 has 17 amino acids. The sequence is cut down to CDR3 DNA, 51 bases in frame from base 1. V loses 3 bases, J loses 3 bases, and the germline ends lie 15 bases apart. One collaborating source in Seattle enrolled patients while the patients were actively infected and followed the patients over time throughout the course of disease. The collaborating institutions used their own protocols to collect whole blood in K2EDTA tubes. Collaborator samples were shipped for TCRbeta analysis as frozen whole blood, isolated PBMCs, or DNA extracted from either sample type.

The sequenced sample was peripheral blood. The receptor's source is a man aged 25-45 years with COVID-19, enrolled during active disease. The chain is encoded by TRBV18 joined to TRBJ2-6, with a weak D call of TRBD1 (7 bases match). CDR3 protein: CASSPLGRGDGANVLTF. The sequenced DNA is TGTGCCAGCTCACCTCTCGGCAGGGGGGATGGGGCCAACGTCCTGACTTTC. When the CDR3 is completed using the reference TRBV18 and TRBJ2-6 genes on either side, the full variable domain is NAGVMQNPRHLVRRRGQEARLRCSPMKGHSHVYWYRQLPEEGLKFMVYLQKENIIDESGMPKERFSAEFPKEGPSILRIQQVVRGDSAAYFCASSPLGRGDGANVLTFGAGSRLTVL.